The 3 T cell receptor beta chains in this list originate from one sample, sequenced in a study of blood T cell repertoires in COVID-19. The assay was immunoSEQ multiplex PCR, and TCRdb's table has in-frame clones only and misses some. Of some 200,000 clones in the sample, about 86% were seen once. The sequenced material came from peripheral blood. These receptors came from a man aged 30 to 39 with active or convalescent COVID-19.

The V gene is TRBV21-1, the J gene TRBJ1-4; the table's TRBD1 call for D was not verified on the DNA. TRBV21-1 is shown as a pseudogene. This CDR3 is 18 amino acids long. The CDR3 DNA reads TGTGCCAGCAGCATAGAAGGTATTACAGGCGTGAATAATGAAAAACTGTTTTTT. It encodes CASSIEGITGVNNEKLFF.

This chain connects TRBV5-4 to TRBJ2-7, with 7 bases that match TRBD2. This CDR3 is built from 15 residues. CDR1 is SGHNT and CDR2 is YYREEE in the germline V gene (reference sequence). J gave up 4 bases and V 3 bases, and 10 bases lay outside the gene matches. The CDR3 reads CASSSGDRGVYEQYV. The DNA for the CDR3 is TGTGCCAGCAGCTCGGGGGACCGGGGGGTTTACGAGCAGTACGTC.

In nucleotides, the CDR3 is TGTGCCAGCAGTTCCCGGGGGGACAGGAGCTACGAGCAGTACTTC. Amino acid sequence: CASSSRGDRSYEQYF. This chain uses TRBV28 with TRBJ2-7, with D perhaps matching TRBD1 (8 bases). CDR1 and CDR2 from the germline V gene are MDHEN and SYDVKM. V lost 4 bases and J lost 3, with 16 bases in between. The CDR3 extends over 15 amino acids.